The 9 T cell receptor beta chains presented below share a single source sample, sequenced in a study of blood T cells in healthy people across ages. The authors ran a second PCR of about 6 to 11 cycles using a sample-barcoded 5' primer and a J-beta primer mix. From the 5' RACE reads, TCRdb called clonotypes with MiXCR, one entry per CDR3 protein. This repertoire shows 700,000 to 950,000 distinct CDR3 sequences, approximately 39% found once; its top ten account for 20% to 25%. The sequencing input was blood. The origin of the receptors is a woman aged 60-75 years in good health.

CDR3 sequence: CSVDRTGVDYGYTF. The CDR3 DNA follows: TGCAGCGTTGATCGTACAGGGGTCGACTATGGCTACACCTTC. The chain uses TRBV29-1 and TRBJ1-2; 7 bases agree with TRBD1. The CDR3 totals 14 residues. CDR1 is SQVTM and CDR2 is ANQGSEA in the germline V gene. Losses at the gene ends were 3 bases for V and 3 bases for J; bases not matched to a gene: 7.

The gene calls are TRBV20-1 and TRBJ2-7; D call uncertain. CDR3 size: 15 residues. In germline, CDR1 is DFQATT, CDR2 SNEGSKA (reference sequence). V dropped 3 bases and J dropped 0 bases, with 15 bases sitting between them. As DNA, the CDR3 is TGCAGTGCTAGTGAAGGGCCTTATTACTCCTACGAGCAGTACTTC. Translating gives CSASEGPYYSYEQYF.

This clonotype came up many times. The rearrangement links TRBV29-1 to TRBJ2-5, with 12 bases aligning to TRBD2. Trimming took 7 bases from V and 2 from J; bases not matched to a gene: 5. The CDR3 is 14 residues long. Germline CDR1 and CDR2: SQVTM and ANQGSEA. As DNA, the CDR3 is TGCAGCGCCTCAGGACTAGCGGGACAAGAGACCCAGTACTTC. Amino acid sequence: CSASGLAGQETQYF.

This clonotype has only a few counts. The chain joins TRBV27 to TRBJ1-1, with TRBD1 matching over 10 bases. V shed 4 bases, J shed 2 bases, and the junction held 7 bases outside the gene matches. The CDR3 contains 16 residues. Germline values: CDR1 MNHEY, CDR2 SMNVEV (reference sequence). The CDR3 sequence is CASSSPTGGLNTEAFF. The CDR3 coding sequence is TGTGCCAGCAGTTCACCGACAGGGGGCTTAAACACTGAAGCTTTCTTT.

This chain connects TRBV3-1 to TRBJ1-2, with D maybe TRBD1 (5 bases). CDR1 LGHDT and CDR2 YNNKEL come from the germline V gene (reference sequence). This CDR3 region has 16 residues. V lost 1 base and J lost 0, with 12 bases in between. CDR3 DNA: TGTGCCAGCAGCCAAGGTTGGGGGGTAGCTAACTATGGCTACACCTTC. Its translation is CASSQGWGVANYGYTF.

The chain joins TRBV9 to TRBJ2-3, with D perhaps matching TRBD1 or TRBD2 (5 bases each). The CDR3 loop spans 15 amino acids. With 3 bases removed from V and 2 bases from J, the gap between germline ends came to 13 bases. Germline values: CDR1 SGDLS, CDR2 YYNGEE. Here the CDR3 reads CASSATGLYTDTQYF. The CDR3 DNA reads as TGTGCCAGCAGCGCTACGGGGCTCTACACAGATACGCAGTATTTT.

Only a few counts were recorded for this clonotype. The chain couples TRBV12-3 or TRBV12-4 to TRBJ2-5, with TRBD2 as a possible D gene (6 bases). Trimming removed 6 bases from V and 4 bases from J, with 15 bases in between. The CDR3 length is 14 residues. The CDR3 bases are TGTGCCAGCAGCATCGGGACTCCTGTAGAGACCCAGTACTTC. This sequence encodes CASSIGTPVETQYF.

The V gene is TRBV28, the J gene TRBJ2-1; 8 bases align to TRBD2. Germline lookup yields CDR1 MDHEN and CDR2 SYDVKM. V was clipped by 2 bases and J by 8 bases; unmatched bases: 8. The CDR3 totals 15 residues. CDR3 sequence (DNA): TGTGCCAGCAGTTTAGCAAGCGGGAGTCGATATGAGCAGTTCTTC. Translating it yields CASSLASGSRYEQFF.

The chain couples TRBV7-6 to TRBJ2-7, with D perhaps given as TRBD1 or TRBD2 (5 bases each). The CDR3 is made up of 16 amino acids. Trimming took 1 base from V and 0 from J, leaving 13 bases between them. Germline CDR1 reads SGHVS; CDR2 reads FNYEAQ. CDR3 residues: CASSLEEGLSSYEQYF. CDR3 nucleotides: TGTGCCAGCAGCTTAGAAGAGGGGCTAAGCTCCTACGAGCAGTACTTC.